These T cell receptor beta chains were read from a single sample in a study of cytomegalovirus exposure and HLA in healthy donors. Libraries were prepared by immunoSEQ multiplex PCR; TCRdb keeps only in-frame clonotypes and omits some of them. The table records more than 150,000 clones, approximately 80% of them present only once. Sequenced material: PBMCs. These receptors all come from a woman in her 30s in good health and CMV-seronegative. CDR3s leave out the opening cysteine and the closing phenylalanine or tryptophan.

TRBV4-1,ASSRTGDYEQY
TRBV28,ASSRDSTYNEQF
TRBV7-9,SSSLAAGQGNQPQH
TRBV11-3,ASSLGLAANEQF
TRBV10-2,ASSEAGDGSPLH
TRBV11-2,ASSYPGLGPGELF
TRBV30,AWIPAGSGQGIPDTQY
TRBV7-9,ASIAGGSGTQY
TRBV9,ASSVGLGNNEQF
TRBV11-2,ASSLVSHEQY
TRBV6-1,ASSLEGPRPIEQY
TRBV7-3,ASSPGLAGTSYNEQF
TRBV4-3,ASSQGLRFQPQH